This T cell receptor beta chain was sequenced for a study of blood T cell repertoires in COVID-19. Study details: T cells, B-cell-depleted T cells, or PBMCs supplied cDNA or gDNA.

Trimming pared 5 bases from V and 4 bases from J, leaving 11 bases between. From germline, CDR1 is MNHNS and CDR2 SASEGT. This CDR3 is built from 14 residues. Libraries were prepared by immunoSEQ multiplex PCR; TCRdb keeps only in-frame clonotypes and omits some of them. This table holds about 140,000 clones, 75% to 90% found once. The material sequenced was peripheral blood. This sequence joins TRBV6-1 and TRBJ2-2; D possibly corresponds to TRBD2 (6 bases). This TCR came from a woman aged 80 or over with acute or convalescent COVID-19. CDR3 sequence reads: CASSRGLVTGELFF. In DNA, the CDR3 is TGTGCCAGCAGTCGGGGGTTGGTCACCGGGGAGCTGTTTTTT.